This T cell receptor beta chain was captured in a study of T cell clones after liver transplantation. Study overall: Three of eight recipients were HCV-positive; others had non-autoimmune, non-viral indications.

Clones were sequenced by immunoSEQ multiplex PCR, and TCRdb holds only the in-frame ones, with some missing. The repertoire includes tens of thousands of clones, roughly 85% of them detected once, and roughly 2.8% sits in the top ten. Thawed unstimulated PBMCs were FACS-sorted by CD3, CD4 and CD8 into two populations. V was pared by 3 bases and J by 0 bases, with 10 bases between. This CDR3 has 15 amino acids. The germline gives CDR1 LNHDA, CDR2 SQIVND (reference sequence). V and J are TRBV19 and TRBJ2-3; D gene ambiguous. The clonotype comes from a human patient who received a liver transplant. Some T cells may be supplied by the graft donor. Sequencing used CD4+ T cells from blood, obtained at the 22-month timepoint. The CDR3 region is CASSISFSSTDTQYF. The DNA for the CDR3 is TGTGCCAGTAGTATCAGCTTCTCGAGCACAGATACGCAGTATTTT.